Each of the 4 T cell receptor beta chains below was sequenced from the same sample in a study of control samples from healthy donors and cancer patients. Sequencing was performed with immunoSEQ multiplex PCR; in TCRdb, only in-frame clones are kept and a portion is missing. The sample lists 120,000 to 150,000 clones, 91% seen once, with about 3% in the top ten. The specimen sequenced was blood. The origin of the receptors is a man aged 25 to 40 in good health.

V usage is TRBV10-3 and J usage is TRBJ2-7, with D tentatively TRBD1 (5 bases). Germline CDR1 is ENHRY and CDR2 is SYGVKD. The V gene lost 5 bases and the J gene lost 2 bases, with 7 bases spanning the gap. There are 12 residues in the CDR3. CDR3: CAISRGAYEQYF. Written as DNA, the CDR3 is TGTGCCATCAGTAGGGGCGCCTACGAGCAGTACTTC.

Comment on this clone: Other DNA sequences within the sample encode an identical CDR3. The chain carries TRBV5-1 and TRBJ2-7, with a tentative D call TRBD1 (6 bases). V lost 0 bases to trimming and J lost 0 bases, with 7 bases between them. The CDR3 totals 14 residues. Germline CDR1 reads SGHRS; CDR2 reads YFSETQ. The CDR3 loop reads CASSLETGSYEQYF. DNA of the CDR3: TGCGCCAGCAGCTTGGAGACAGGCTCCTACGAGCAGTACTTC.

V gene TRBV4-2 combines with J gene TRBJ1-5; D remains unclear. This CDR3 has 15 residues. Germline-derived CDR1 and CDR2 are LGHNA and YNFKEQ. Trimming left V 0 bases short and J 4 bases short, with 10 bases between. The CDR3 reads CASSQDWGGNQPQHF. Written as DNA, the CDR3 is TGTGCCAGCAGCCAAGATTGGGGAGGGAATCAGCCCCAGCATTTT.

The table lists this clone with a count of one. The V and J genes are TRBV3-1 (or the pseudogene TRBV3-2) and TRBJ2-1; D is ambiguous. Germline V gene lookup returns CDR1 LGHDT and CDR2 YNNKEL (reference sequence). Trimming pared 4 bases from V and 0 bases from J, leaving 16 bases between. This CDR3 contains 17 residues. The CDR3 bases are TGTGCCAGCAGCCCTTCTATGGCGTCGAGCTCCTACAATGAGCAGTTCTTC. It yields the protein CASSPSMASSSYNEQFF.